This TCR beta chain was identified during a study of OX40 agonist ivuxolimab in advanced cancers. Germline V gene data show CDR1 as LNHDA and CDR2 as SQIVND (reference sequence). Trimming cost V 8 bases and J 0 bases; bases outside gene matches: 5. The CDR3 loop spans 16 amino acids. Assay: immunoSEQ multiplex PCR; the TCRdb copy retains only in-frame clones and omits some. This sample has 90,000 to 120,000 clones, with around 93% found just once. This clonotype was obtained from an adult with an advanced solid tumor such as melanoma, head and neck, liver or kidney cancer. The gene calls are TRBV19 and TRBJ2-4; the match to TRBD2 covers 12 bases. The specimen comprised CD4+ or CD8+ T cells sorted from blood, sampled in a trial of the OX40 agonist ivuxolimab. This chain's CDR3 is CASEGLAGLAKNIQYF. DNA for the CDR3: TGTGCCAGTGAGGGACTAGCGGGTTTAGCCAAAAACATTCAGTACTTC.